The next 18 T cell receptor beta chains were all read from a single sample in a study of patients and donors after allogeneic stem cell transplantation. TCRdb ran MiXCR on the RT-PCR reads and lists one entry per CDR3 protein. The repertoire consists of 150,000 to 250,000 distinct CDR3 sequences, with roughly 40% occurring once and the leading ten covering 30% to 35%. The sample taken for sequencing was blood, either unsorted or a sorted T cell fraction (not recorded which). The receptors stem from a human donor who was either an allogeneic HSCT recipient or a stem cell or donor lymphocyte infusion donor (not recorded which). It is not recorded whose cells these are; they may come from a transplant donor.

Only a few counts were recorded for this clonotype. V gene TRBV29-1 combines with J gene TRBJ1-2, with no clear D. From germline, CDR1 is SQVTM and CDR2 ANQGSEA. The CDR3 runs 12 residues. The ends were cut back, 4 bases at V and 1 base at J, with 7 bases in the middle. This CDR3 reads CSVGGRNYGYTF. DNA for the CDR3: TGCAGCGTTGGAGGGCGTAACTATGGCTACACCTTC.

This clonotype showed up just a few times. This rearrangement joins TRBV10-3 to TRBJ2-1; 10 bases are shared with TRBD2. V lost 0 bases to trimming and J lost 5 bases; unmatched junction nucleotides: 4. This CDR3 contains 16 residues. The germline CDR1 and CDR2 sequences are ENHRY and SYGVKD. The CDR3 sequence is CAISESTTSGNNEQFF. The CDR3 bases are TGTGCCATCAGTGAGTCGACAACTAGCGGGAACAATGAGCAGTTCTTC.

The chain has TRBV4-3 and TRBJ2-5; no clear D gene. Trimming took off 0 bases at V and 6 bases at J, with 5 bases between the two ends. The germline CDR1 and CDR2 sequences are LGHNA and YSLEER. The CDR3 loop spans 12 amino acids. CDR3 in amino acids: CASSQDRKTQYF. As DNA, the CDR3 is TGCGCCAGCAGCCAAGATCGAAAGACCCAGTACTTC.

This rearrangement joins TRBV5-6 to TRBJ1-1, with TRBD1 matching over 9 bases. This CDR3 is built from 15 residues. The germline V gene has CDR1 SGHDT and CDR2 YYEEEE. V shed 3 bases and J 0 bases; nucleotides not matched to a gene: 3. The CDR3: CASSWDRAMNTEAFF. CDR3 nucleotides: TGTGCCAGCAGCTGGGACAGGGCCATGAACACTGAAGCTTTCTTT. The whole variable domain, remainder taken from reference TRBV5-6 and TRBJ1-1, is DAGVTQSPTHLIKTRGQQVTLRCSPKSGHDTVSWYQQALGQGPQFIFQYYEEEERQRGNFPDRFSGHQFPNYSSELNVNALLLGDSALYLCASSWDRAMNTEAFFGQGTRLTVV.

As to this clonotype: A much larger clone lies one base from this, so it may be a read error. J is TRBJ2-1 and V is TRBV29-1, with a possible D match to TRBD1 (5 bases). CDR1 and CDR2 from the germline V gene are SQVTM and ANQGSEA. This CDR3 region has 13 residues. The CDR3 coding sequence is TGCAACGTTTACCTGGGCAGGGACAATGAGCAGTTCTTC. Translated, it gives CNVYLGRDNEQFF.

The table lists this clonotype with a few counts. V usage is TRBV24-1 and J usage is TRBJ2-2; D gene uncertain. CDR1 and CDR2 (germline): KGHDR, SFDVKD. The CDR3 totals 11 residues. The V and J ends lost 6 bases and 6 bases respectively, with 4 bases between them. The CDR3, as DNA: TGTGCCACCAGTCGATCCGGGGAGCTGTTTTTT. Its translation is CATSRSGELFF.

This clonotype was found a few times. V gene TRBV12-3 or TRBV12-4 combines with J gene TRBJ1-1; D may be TRBD1 (5 bases). V was shortened by 1 base and J by 4 bases, with 10 bases between the two germline ends. The CDR3 loop spans 14 amino acids. This CDR3 reads CASSLGARGTEAFF. The CDR3 bases are TGTGCCAGCAGTTTAGGCGCTAGGGGCACTGAAGCTTTCTTT.

The chain couples TRBV12-3 or TRBV12-4 to TRBJ2-7; D is uncertain. The CDR3 consists of 11 residues. Deletions cut 9 bases from V and 5 bases from J, with 11 bases between. DNA for the CDR3: TGTGCCAGTTCAGTTACCCACGAGCAGTACTTC. It is translated as CASSVTHEQYF.

This chain uses TRBV7-3 with TRBJ1-5; perhaps TRBD1 as D (5 bases). CDR1 SGHTA and CDR2 FQGTGA come from the germline V gene. Trimming cost V 5 bases and J 6 bases, with 23 bases left between them. This CDR3 is 17 amino acids long. DNA for the CDR3: TGTGCCAGCAGCAGATTTTGCTACGGACAACACCCTCAGCCCCAGCATTTT. As protein: CASSRFCYGQHPQPQHF.

The V and J genes are TRBV5-1 and TRBJ1-2; D is possibly TRBD1 (6 bases). The CDR3 runs to 14 residues. Deletions cut 2 bases from V and 3 bases from J, with 11 bases between. Germline assignment: CDR1 SGHRS and CDR2 YFSETQ. CDR3 residues: CASSLTGSDYGYTF. In DNA, the CDR3 is TGCGCCAGCAGCTTAACAGGGTCTGACTATGGCTACACCTTC.

The rearrangement uses TRBV5-6 and TRBJ2-7; D remains unclear. The CDR3 contains 15 residues. The germline V and J ends were trimmed by 1 base and 0 bases, with 11 bases remaining between them. The germline gives CDR1 SGHDT, CDR2 YYEEEE. The CDR3 coding sequence is TGTGCCAGCAGCTTGAGTCCCACTCTCTCCTACGAGCAGTACTTC. Translation gives CASSLSPTLSYEQYF.

The chain uses TRBV6-4 and TRBJ2-3; 8 bases agree with TRBD1. V dropped 2 bases and J dropped 1; count of bases not matched to a gene: 5. Germline assignment: CDR1 MRHNA and CDR2 SNTAGT. The CDR3 totals 16 residues. CDR3 nucleotides: TGTGCCAGCAGTGACATGGCAGGGGGCGGCACAGATACGCAGTATTTT. Encoded protein: CASSDMAGGGTDTQYF.

This clonotype was detected only a few times. The chain recombines TRBV12-3 or TRBV12-4 with TRBJ1-1; possibly TRBD1 for D (6 bases). Trimming took off 3 bases at V and 4 bases at J, with 15 bases between the two ends. The length of the CDR3 is 15 residues. The CDR3 nucleotides read TGTGCCAGCAGTTTCGGGACACCAGGATTCACTGAAGCTTTCTTT. The encoded protein is CASSFGTPGFTEAFF.

The chain carries TRBV5-6 and TRBJ2-5, with D perhaps being TRBD1 or TRBD2 (5 bases each). Germline assignment: CDR1 SGHDT and CDR2 YYEEEE. V was pared by 4 bases and J by 5 bases, with 24 bases between. The CDR3 loop spans 17 amino acids. The CDR3 loop is CASSVSPGRWVEETQYF. The CDR3 region has the DNA TGTGCCAGCAGCGTGTCACCGGGACGCTGGGTGGAGGAGACCCAGTACTTC.

This clonotype was detected only a few times. J is TRBJ2-1 and V is TRBV4-2, with D possibly being TRBD2 (5 bases). This CDR3 region has 13 residues. The germline CDR1 and CDR2 sequences are LGHNA and YNFKEQ. Trimming left V 0 bases short and J 9 bases short, with 9 bases between. The CDR3 region has the DNA TGTGCCAGCAGCCAAGATTATGCGGGTGAGCAGTTCTTC. The encoded protein is CASSQDYAGEQFF.

This clonotype was counted between two and nine times. CDR3 in amino acids: CASSETGFGNTIYF. In DNA, the CDR3 is TGTGCCAGCAGTGAAACAGGTTTTGGAAACACCATATATTTT. The chain uses TRBV6-5 and TRBJ1-3; possible D gene TRBD1, 5 bases. Trimming took off 5 bases at V and 3 bases at J, with 11 bases between the two ends. The CDR3 spans 14 residues. Germline CDR1 and CDR2: MNHEY and SVGAGI.

The chain joins TRBV6-4 to TRBJ1-5; 7 bases fit TRBD1. The CDR3 is 16 amino acids. Germline V lookup: CDR1 MRHNA, CDR2 SNTAGT. After removal of 2 bases from V and 1 base from J, the junction contained 5 bases not matched to a gene. The CDR3 is CASSDRRGQSNQPQHF. In nucleotides, the CDR3 is TGTGCCAGCAGTGACCGGAGGGGGCAAAGCAATCAGCCCCAGCATTTT.

The V call is TRBV27, the J call TRBJ1-1; no clear D. CDR3 length: 13 amino acids. Germline V gene data show CDR1 as MNHEY and CDR2 as SMNVEV (reference sequence). Trimming removed 4 bases at V and 2 bases at J, with 8 bases between. The CDR3 DNA reads TGTGCCAGCAGTTATACAGATAACACTGAAGCTTTCTTT. Amino acids: CASSYTDNTEAFF.